Reported below is one T cell receptor (beta chain). Its antigen remains unidentified. The sample originates from a study of OX40 agonist ivuxolimab in advanced cancers. About the research overall: Age averaged around 58 years (range roughly 23 to 79), and 82.7% were male.

Study findings and constraints: The investigators did not determine what antigen specificity the expanded peripheral T cells had.

Data came from immunoSEQ multiplex PCR; TCRdb stores just in-frame clones and leaves some out. The sample lists over 65,000 clones; 84% were seen once. Specimen: CD4+ or CD8+ T cells sorted from blood, collected in a trial of the OX40 agonist ivuxolimab. This receptor was obtained from an adult with an advanced solid tumor such as melanoma, head and neck, liver or kidney cancer.

The CDR3 is CASSLRRHYGYTF. For the CDR3, the DNA is TGTGCCAGCAGCTTACGGCGGCACTATGGCTACACCTTC. This chain links TRBV7-2 with TRBJ1-2; D remains ambiguous. Trimming stripped 2 bases from V and 3 bases from J, with 7 bases between. CDR1 is SGHTA and CDR2 is FQGNSA in the germline V gene. The CDR3 extends over 13 amino acids.